This TCR beta chain was found in a study of T cells after yellow fever vaccination. This clonotype was recorded a few times. Its target is unknown. TCR cDNA was made by 5'RACE template switching, adding a universal primer site and UMIs. TCRdb recomputed calls from the 5' RACE reads with MiXCR, one row per CDR3 protein. The sample carries 350,000 to 550,000 distinct CDR3 sequences, roughly 20% recorded once. General study points: It was the secondary response that reached its peak faster, day 5 versus 15, but it was weaker.

V dropped 5 bases and J dropped 2; count of bases not matched to a gene: 4. Germline CDR1 KGHDR, CDR2 SFDVKD. The CDR3 runs to 14 residues. V gene TRBV24-1 combines with J gene TRBJ1-1; TRBD1 matches at 7 bases. This specimen consisted of PBMCs, obtained before the yellow fever booster vaccination. This receptor was identified in a man aged 18 to 29 who received the YFV17D yellow fever vaccine. The CDR3 reads CATSADRHNTEAFF. CDR3 DNA: TGTGCCACCAGTGCGGACAGGCACAACACTGAAGCTTTCTTT.